This entry concerns a single T cell receptor beta chain. This sample stems from a study of shared clonotypes between healthy human individuals. Sequencing used immunoSEQ multiplex PCR; TCRdb keeps in-frame clones, though not all of them. The sample holds under 1,900,000 clones; 97% to 99% are singletons and the top ten take 0.36%. CDR1 is LNHDA and CDR2 is SQIVND in the germline V gene (reference sequence). The length of the CDR3 is 17 residues. Between the trimmed V and J ends, which lost 3 bases and 6 bases, there was a span of 20 bases. The chain employs TRBV19 and TRBJ2-2; perhaps TRBD2 as D (6 bases). This TCR came from a young man in good health. Sequencing was carried out using naive CD4+ T cells sorted from blood. Specified subset: CD45RA+ positively selected. The CDR3 spells CASSITLAGNMAGELFF. The CDR3 DNA is TGTGCCAGTAGTATTACACTAGCAGGGAATATGGCCGGGGAGCTGTTTTTT. Full variable domain (rest looked up from reference TRBV19 and TRBJ2-2): DGGITQSPKYLFRKEGQNVTLSCEQNLNHDAMYWYRQDPGQGLRLIYYSQIVNDFQKGDIAEGYSVSREKKESFPLTVTSAQKNPTAFYLCASSITLAGNMAGELFFGEGSRLTVL.